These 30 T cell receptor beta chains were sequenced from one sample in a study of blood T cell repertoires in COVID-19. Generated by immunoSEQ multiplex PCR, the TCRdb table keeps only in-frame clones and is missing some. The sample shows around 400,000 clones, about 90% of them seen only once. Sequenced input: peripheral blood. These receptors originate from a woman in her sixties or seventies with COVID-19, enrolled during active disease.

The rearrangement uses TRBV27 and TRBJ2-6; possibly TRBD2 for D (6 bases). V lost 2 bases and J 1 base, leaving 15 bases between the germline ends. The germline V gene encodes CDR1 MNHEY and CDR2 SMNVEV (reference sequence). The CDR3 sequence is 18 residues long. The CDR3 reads CASSLTGTPSSGANVLTF. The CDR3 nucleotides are TGTGCCAGCAGTTTAACCGGGACTCCCTCATCTGGGGCCAACGTCCTGACTTTC.

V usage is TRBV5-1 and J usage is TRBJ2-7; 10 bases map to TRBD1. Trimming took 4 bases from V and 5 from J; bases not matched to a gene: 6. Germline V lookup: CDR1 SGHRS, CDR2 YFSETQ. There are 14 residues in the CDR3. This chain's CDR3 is CASSTGTGEDEQYF. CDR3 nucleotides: TGCGCCAGCAGCACGGGGACAGGGGAGGACGAGCAGTACTTC.

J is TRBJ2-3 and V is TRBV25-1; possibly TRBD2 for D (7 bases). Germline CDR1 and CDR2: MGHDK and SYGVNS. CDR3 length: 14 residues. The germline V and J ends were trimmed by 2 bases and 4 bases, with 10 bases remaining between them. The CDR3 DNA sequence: TGTGCCAGCAGTGAACGGGGGGCCCCAGATACGCAGTATTTT. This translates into CASSERGAPDTQYF.

The CDR3, as DNA: TGTGCCAGCAGAAGATATGGACGGGGGGGAACTAATGAAAAACTGTTTTTT. Translating gives CASRRYGRGGTNEKLFF. This rearrangement joins TRBV27 to TRBJ1-4, with D possibly being TRBD1 (5 bases). The germline CDR1 and CDR2 sequences are MNHEY and SMNVEV (reference sequence). The V end was cut by 6 bases, the J end by 1 base, with 18 bases between. The CDR3 has 17 amino acids.

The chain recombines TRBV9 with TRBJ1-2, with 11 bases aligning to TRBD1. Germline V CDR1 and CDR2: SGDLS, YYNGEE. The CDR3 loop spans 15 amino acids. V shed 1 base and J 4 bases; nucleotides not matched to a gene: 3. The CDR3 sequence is CASSVTGTGGYGYTF. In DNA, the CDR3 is TGTGCCAGCAGCGTAACCGGGACAGGGGGCTATGGCTACACCTTC.

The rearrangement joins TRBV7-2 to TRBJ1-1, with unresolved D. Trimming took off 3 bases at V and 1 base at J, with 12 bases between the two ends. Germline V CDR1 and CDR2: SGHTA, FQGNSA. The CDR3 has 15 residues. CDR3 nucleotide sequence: TGTGCCAGCAGCTTGGGCGGGCTACCGAACACTGAAGCTTTCTTT. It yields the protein CASSLGGLPNTEAFF.

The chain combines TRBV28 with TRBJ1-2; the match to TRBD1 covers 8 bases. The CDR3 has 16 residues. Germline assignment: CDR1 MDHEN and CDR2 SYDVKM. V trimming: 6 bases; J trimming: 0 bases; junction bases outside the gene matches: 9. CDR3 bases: TGTGCCAGCAGGACAGAAGGACAGGGCTCTAACTATGGCTACACCTTC. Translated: CASRTEGQGSNYGYTF.

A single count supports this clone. CDR3: CASSRTGSQPQHF. As DNA, the CDR3 is TGTGCCAGCTCACGTACAGGGAGTCAGCCCCAGCATTTT. The chain combines TRBV18 with TRBJ1-5; tentative D call: TRBD1 (6 bases). The CDR3 extends over 13 amino acids. V was shortened by 4 bases and J by 6 bases, with 10 bases between the two germline ends. CDR1 and CDR2 from the germline V gene are KGHSH and LQKENI.

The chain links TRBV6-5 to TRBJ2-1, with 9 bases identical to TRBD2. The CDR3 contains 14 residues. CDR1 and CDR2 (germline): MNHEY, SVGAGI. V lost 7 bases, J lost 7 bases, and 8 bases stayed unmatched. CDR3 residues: CASNSGGAENEQFF. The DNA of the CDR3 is TGTGCCAGCAATAGCGGGGGCGCGGAAAATGAGCAGTTCTTC.

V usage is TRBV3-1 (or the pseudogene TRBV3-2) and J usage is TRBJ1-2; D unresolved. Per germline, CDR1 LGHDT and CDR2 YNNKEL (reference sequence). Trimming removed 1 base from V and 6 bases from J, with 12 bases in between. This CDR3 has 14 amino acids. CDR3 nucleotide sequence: TGTGCCAGCAGCCAAGGGCGAGGGCGGGATGGCTACACCTTC. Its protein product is CASSQGRGRDGYTF.

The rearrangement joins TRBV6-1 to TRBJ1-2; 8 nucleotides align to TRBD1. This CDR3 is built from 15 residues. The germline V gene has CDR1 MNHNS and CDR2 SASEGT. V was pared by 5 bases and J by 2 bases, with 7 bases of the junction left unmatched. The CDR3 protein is CASSPRQGRNYGYTF. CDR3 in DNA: TGTGCCAGCAGTCCTCGACAGGGGAGGAACTATGGCTACACCTTC.

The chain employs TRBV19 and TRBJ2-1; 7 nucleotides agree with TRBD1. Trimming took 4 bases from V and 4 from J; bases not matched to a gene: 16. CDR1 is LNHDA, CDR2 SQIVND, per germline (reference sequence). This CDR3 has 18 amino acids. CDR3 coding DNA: TGTGCCAGTAGTACCCAGCGACAGGGTCCATGGTCGTACAATGAGCAGTTCTTC. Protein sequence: CASSTQRQGPWSYNEQFF. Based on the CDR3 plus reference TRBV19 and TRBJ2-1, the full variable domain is DGGITQSPKYLFRKEGQNVTLSCEQNLNHDAMYWYRQDPGQGLRLIYYSQIVNDFQKGDIAEGYSVSREKKESFPLTVTSAQKNPTAFYLCASSTQRQGPWSYNEQFFGPGTRLTVL.

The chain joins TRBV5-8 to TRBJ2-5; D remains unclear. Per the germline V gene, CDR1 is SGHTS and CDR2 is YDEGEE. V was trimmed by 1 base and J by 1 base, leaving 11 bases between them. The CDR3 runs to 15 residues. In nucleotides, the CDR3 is TGTGCCAGCAGCTTGTCCCAGGCAGCCCAAGAGACCCAGTACTTC. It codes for CASSLSQAAQETQYF.

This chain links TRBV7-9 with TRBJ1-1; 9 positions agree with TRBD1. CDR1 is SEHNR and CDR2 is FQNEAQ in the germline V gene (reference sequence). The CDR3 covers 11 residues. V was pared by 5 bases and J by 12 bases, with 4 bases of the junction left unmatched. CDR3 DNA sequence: TGTGCCAGCAGCCGACAGGGGGGGTCTTTCTTT. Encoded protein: CASSRQGGSFF.

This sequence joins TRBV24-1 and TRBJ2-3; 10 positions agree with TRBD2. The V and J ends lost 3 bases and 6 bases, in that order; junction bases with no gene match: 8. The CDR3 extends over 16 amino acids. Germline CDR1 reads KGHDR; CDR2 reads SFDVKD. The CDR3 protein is CATSDRLAGEADTQYF. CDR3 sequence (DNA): TGTGCCACCAGTGATCGCCTAGCGGGGGAGGCGGATACGCAGTATTTT.

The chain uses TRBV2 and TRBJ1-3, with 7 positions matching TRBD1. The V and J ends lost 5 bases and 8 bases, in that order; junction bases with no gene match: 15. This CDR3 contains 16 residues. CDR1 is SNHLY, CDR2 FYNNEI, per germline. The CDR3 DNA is TGTGCCAGCAGTTCGGGGCGCAGGGGGATTTCGGACACCATATATTTT. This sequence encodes CASSSGRRGISDTIYF.

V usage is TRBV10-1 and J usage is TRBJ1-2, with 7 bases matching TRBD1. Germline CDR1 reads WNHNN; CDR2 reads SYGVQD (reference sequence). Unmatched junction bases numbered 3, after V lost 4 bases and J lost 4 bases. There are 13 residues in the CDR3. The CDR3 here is CASSGQGGYGYTF. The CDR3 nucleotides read TGCGCCAGCAGTGGACAGGGCGGCTATGGCTACACCTTC.

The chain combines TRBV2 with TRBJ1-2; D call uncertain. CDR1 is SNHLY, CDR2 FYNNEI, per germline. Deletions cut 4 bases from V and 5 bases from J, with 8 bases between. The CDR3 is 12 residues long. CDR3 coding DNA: TGTGCCAGCAGTGCCAGGCTGTATGGCTACACCTTC. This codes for CASSARLYGYTF.

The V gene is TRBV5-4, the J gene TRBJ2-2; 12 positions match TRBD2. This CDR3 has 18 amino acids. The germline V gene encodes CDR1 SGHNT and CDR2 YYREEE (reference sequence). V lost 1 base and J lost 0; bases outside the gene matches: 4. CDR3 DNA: TGTGCCAGCAGCTTGACTACTAGCGGGGGGACGAACACCGGGGAGCTGTTTTTT. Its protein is CASSLTTSGGTNTGELFF.

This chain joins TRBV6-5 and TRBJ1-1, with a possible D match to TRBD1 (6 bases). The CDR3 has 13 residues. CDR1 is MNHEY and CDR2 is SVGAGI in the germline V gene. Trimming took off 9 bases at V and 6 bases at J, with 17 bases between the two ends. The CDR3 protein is CASRPGVRAEAFF. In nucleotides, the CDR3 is TGTGCCAGTAGACCAGGGGTTCGGGCTGAAGCTTTCTTT.

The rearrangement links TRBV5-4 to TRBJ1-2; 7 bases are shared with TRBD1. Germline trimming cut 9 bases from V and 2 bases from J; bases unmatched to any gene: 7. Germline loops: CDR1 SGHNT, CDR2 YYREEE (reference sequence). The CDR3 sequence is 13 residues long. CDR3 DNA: TGTGCCACCGGGACAGCAACAAACTATGGCTACACCTTC. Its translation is CATGTATNYGYTF.

The CDR3 DNA reads as TGTGCCAGCAGCTCTATCGGACAGAGTATTTCTCTATCTGGGGCCAACGTCCTGACTTTC. Its protein is CASSSIGQSISLSGANVLTF. The chain uses TRBV5-5 and TRBJ2-6; maybe TRBD1 (6 bases). CDR1 is SGHKS, CDR2 YYEKEE, per germline (reference sequence). V shed 3 bases and J shed 1 base, with 23 bases lying between them. This CDR3 has 20 amino acids.

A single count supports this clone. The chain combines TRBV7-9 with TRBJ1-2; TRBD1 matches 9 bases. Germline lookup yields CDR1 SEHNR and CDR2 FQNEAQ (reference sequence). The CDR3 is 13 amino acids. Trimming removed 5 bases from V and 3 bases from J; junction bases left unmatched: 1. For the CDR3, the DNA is TGTGCCAGCAGCCGGACAGGGGACTATGGCTACACCTTC. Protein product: CASSRTGDYGYTF.

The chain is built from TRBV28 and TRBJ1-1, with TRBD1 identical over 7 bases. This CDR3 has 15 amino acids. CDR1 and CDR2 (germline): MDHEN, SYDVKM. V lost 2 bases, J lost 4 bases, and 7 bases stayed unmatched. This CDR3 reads CASSLSRNRGTEAFF. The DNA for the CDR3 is TGTGCCAGCAGTTTAAGTAGAAACAGGGGCACTGAAGCTTTCTTT.

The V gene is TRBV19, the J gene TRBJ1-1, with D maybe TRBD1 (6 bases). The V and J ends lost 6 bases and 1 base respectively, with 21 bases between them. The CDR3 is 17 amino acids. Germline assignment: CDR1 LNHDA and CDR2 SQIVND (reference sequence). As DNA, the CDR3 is TGTGCCAGTAGGACCTACTACCAGGGGAGTCGGAACACTGAAGCTTTCTTT. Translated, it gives CASRTYYQGSRNTEAFF.

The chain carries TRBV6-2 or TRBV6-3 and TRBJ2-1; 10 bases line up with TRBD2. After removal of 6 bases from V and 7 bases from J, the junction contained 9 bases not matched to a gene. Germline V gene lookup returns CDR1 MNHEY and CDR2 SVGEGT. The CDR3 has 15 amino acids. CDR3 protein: CASSQPGLASNEQFF. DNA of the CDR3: TGTGCCAGCAGCCAGCCGGGACTAGCGAGTAATGAGCAGTTCTTC.

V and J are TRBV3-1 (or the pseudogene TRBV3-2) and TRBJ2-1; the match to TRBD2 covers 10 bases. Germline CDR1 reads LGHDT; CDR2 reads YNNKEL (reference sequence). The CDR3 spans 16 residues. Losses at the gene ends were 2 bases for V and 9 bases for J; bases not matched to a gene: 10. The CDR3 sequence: CASSQYPAGGRGEQFF. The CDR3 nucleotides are TGTGCCAGCAGCCAATACCCAGCGGGGGGGCGGGGTGAGCAGTTCTTC.

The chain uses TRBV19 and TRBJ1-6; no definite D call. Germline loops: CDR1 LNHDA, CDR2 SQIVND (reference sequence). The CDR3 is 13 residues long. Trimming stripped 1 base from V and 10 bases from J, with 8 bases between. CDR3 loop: CASSIVGRSPLHF. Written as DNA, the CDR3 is TGTGCCAGTAGTATAGTCGGGAGGTCACCCCTCCACTTT.

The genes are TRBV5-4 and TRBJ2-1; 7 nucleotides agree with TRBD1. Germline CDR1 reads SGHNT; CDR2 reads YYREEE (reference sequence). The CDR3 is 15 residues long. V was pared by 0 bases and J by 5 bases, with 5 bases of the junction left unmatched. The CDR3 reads CASSLVHRGNNEQFF. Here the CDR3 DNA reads TGTGCCAGCAGCTTGGTCCACAGGGGTAACAATGAGCAGTTCTTC.

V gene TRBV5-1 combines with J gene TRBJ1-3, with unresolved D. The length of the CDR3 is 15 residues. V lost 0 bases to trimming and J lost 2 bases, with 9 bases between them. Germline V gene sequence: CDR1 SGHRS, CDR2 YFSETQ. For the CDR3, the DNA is TGCGCCAGCAGCTTGGGACTTCGGACTGGAAACACCATATATTTT. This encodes CASSLGLRTGNTIYF.